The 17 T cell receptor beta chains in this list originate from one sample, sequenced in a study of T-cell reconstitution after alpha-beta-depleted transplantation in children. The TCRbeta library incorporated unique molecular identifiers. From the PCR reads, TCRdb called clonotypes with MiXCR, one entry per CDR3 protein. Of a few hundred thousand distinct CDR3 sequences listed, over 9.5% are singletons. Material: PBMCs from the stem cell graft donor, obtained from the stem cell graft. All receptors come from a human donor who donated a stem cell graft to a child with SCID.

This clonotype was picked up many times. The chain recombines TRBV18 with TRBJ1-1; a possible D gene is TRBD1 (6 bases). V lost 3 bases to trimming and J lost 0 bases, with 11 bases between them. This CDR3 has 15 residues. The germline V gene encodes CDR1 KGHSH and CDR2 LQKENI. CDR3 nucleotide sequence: TGTGCCAGCTCACCGGGACACTTGATGAACACTGAAGCTTTCTTT. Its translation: CASSPGHLMNTEAFF.

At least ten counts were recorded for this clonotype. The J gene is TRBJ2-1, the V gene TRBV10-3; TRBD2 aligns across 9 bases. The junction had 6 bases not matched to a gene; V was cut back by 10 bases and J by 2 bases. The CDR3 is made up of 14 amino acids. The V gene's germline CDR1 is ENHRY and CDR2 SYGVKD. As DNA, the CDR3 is TGTGCCACACAGGCGGGGGGGCCCTACAATGAGCAGTTCTTC. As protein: CATQAGGPYNEQFF.

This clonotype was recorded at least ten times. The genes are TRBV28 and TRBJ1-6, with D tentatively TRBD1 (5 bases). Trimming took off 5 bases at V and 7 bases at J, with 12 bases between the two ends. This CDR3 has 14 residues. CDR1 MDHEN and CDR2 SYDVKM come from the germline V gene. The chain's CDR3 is CASSPGDRNSPLHF. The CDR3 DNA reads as TGTGCCAGCAGTCCCGGGGACCGAAATTCACCCCTCCACTTT.

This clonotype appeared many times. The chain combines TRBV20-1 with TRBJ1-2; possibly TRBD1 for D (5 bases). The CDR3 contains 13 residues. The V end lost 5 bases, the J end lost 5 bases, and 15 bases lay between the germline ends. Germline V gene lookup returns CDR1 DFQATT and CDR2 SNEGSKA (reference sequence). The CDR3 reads CSAGVQELYGYTF. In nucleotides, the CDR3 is TGCAGTGCTGGCGTACAGGAGTTATATGGCTACACCTTC.

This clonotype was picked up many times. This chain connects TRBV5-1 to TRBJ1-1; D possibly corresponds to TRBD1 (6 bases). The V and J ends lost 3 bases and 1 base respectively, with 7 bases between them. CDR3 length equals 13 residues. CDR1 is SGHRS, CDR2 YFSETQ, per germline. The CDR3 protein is CASSWDTNTEAFF. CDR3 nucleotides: TGCGCCAGCAGCTGGGACACGAACACTGAAGCTTTCTTT.

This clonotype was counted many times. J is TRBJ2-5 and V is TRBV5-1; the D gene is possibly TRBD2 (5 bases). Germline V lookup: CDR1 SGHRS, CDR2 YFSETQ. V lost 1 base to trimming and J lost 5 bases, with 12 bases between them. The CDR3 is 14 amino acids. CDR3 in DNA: TGCGCCAGCAGCTTGAGAGGGCCAGCGGAGACCCAGTACTTC. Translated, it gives CASSLRGPAETQYF.

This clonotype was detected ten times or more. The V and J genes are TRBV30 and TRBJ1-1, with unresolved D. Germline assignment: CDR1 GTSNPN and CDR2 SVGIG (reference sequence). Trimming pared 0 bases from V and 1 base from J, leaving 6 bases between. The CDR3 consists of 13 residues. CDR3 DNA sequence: TGTGCCTGGAGTGTACAGCGGAACACTGAAGCTTTCTTT. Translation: CAWSVQRNTEAFF.

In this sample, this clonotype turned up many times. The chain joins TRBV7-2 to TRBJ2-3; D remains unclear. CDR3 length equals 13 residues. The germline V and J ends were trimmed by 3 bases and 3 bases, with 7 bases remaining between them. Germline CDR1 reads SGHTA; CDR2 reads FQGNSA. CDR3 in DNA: TGTGCCAGCAGCTTTCAAGAAACAGATACGCAGTATTTT. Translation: CASSFQETDTQYF.

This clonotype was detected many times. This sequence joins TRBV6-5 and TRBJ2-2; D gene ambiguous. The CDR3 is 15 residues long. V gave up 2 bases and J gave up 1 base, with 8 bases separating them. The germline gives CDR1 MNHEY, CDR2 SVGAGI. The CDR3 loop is CASSYALKNTGELFF. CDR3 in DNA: TGTGCCAGCAGTTACGCCCTCAAGAACACCGGGGAGCTGTTTTTT.

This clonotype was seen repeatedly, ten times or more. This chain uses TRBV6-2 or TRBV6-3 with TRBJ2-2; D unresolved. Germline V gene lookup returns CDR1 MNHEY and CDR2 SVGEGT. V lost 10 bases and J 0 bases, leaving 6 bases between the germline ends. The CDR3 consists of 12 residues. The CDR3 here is CATYSNTGELFF. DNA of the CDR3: TGTGCCACCTACTCGAACACCGGGGAGCTGTTTTTT.

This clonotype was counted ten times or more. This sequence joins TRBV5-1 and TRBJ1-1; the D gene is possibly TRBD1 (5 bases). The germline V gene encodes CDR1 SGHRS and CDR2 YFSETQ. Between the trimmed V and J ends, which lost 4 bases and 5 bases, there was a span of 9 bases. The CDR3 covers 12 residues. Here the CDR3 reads CASSIQGTEAFF. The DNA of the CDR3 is TGCGCCAGCAGCATCCAGGGAACTGAAGCTTTCTTT.

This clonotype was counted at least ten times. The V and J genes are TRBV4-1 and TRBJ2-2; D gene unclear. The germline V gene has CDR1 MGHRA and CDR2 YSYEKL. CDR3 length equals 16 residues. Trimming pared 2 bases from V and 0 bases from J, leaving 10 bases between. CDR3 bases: TGCGCCAGCAGCCAATCAAATACCGCGAACACCGGGGAGCTGTTTTTT. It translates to CASSQSNTANTGELFF.

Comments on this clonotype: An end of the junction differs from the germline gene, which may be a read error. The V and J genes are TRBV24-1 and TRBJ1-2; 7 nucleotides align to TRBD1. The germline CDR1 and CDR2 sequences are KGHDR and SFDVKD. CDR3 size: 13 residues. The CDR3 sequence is CAPSDGTVGGDTF. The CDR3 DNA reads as TGTGCCCCCAGTGATGGGACAGTCGGAGGCGACACCTTC.

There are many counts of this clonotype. The CDR3 DNA reads as TGCGCCAGCAGCTTATCCACAGGGGGGGATCAGCCCCAGCATTTT. This codes for CASSLSTGGDQPQHF. The chain joins TRBV5-1 to TRBJ1-5, with TRBD1 matching 8 bases. This CDR3 region has 15 residues. Germline V gene lookup returns CDR1 SGHRS and CDR2 YFSETQ. Germline trimming cut 2 bases from V and 5 bases from J; bases unmatched to any gene: 6. Based on the CDR3 plus reference TRBV5-1 and TRBJ1-5, the full variable domain is KAGVTQTPRYLIKTRGQQVTLSCSPISGHRSVSWYQQTPGQGLQFLFEYFSETQRNKGNFPGRFSGRQFSNSRSEMNVSTLELGDSALYLCASSLSTGGDQPQHFGDGTRLSIL.

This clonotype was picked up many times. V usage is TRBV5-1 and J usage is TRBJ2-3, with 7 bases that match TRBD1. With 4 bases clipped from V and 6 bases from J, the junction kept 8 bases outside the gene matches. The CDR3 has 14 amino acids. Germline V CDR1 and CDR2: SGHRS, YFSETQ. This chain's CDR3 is CASSRDSSGDTQYF. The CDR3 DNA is TGCGCCAGCAGCCGGGACAGCTCGGGGGATACGCAGTATTTT.

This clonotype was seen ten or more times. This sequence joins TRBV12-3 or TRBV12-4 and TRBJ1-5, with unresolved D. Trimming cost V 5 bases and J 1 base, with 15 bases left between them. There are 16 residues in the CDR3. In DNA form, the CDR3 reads TGTGCCAGCAGTCCAAGACGGGATAGGAGCAATCAGCCCCAGCATTTT. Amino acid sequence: CASSPRRDRSNQPQHF.

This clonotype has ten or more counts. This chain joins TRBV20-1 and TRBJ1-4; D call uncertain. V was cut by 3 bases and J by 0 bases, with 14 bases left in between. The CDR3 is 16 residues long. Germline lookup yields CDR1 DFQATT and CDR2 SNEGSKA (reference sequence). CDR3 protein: CSASGGFDPTNEKLFF. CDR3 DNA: TGCAGTGCTAGTGGAGGGTTCGATCCAACTAATGAAAAACTGTTTTTT.